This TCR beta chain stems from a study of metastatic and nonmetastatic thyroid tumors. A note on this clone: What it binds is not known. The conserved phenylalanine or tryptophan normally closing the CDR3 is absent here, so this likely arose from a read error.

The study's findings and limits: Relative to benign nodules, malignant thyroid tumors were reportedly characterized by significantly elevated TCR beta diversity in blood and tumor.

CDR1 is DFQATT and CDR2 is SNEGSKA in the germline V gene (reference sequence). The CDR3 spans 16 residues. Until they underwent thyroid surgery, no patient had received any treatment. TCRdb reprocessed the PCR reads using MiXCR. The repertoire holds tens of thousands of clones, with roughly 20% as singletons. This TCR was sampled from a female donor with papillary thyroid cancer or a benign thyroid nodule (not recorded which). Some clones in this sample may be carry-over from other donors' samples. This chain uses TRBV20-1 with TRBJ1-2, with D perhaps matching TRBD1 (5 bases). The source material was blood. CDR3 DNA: TGCAGTGCTAGAGATGTAAGGCAGGGCATCGACTATTGCTACACCTCC. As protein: CSARDVRQGIDYCYTS.